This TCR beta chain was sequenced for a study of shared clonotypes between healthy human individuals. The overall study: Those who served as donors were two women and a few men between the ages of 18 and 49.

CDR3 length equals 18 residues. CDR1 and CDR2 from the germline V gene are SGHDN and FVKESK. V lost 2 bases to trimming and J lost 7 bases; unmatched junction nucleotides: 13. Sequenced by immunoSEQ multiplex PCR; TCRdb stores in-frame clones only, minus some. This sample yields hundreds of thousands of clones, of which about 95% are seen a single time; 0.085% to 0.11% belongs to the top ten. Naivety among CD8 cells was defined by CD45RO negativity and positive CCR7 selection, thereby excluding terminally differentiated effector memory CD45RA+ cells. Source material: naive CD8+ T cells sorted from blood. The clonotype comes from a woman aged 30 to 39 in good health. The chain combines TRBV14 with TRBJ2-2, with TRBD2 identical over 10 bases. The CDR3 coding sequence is TGTGCCAGCAGCCAACCCTCACGACTAGCGGGTTTAGGCGGGGAGCTGTTTTTT. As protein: CASSQPSRLAGLGGELFF.